This is a list of T cell receptor beta chains from one sample in a study of blood T cell dynamics during melanoma immunotherapy. Clones were read by immunoSEQ multiplex PCR, and TCRdb kept only the in-frame ones, dropping some. The sample yields 700 to 850 clones, approximately 90% seen once. Sequencing was performed on cell-free DNA from blood, taken from a patient treated with checkpoint blockade. The origin of the receptors is a human donor with melanoma. Both conserved end residues are part of each CDR3. A D gene is named only where the DNA matches it firmly. Clone size appears in some rows only: once, few, many, or a class for an expanded clone.

d_call	clone_size	v_call	j_call	cdr3_nt	cdr3_aa
NA	NA	TRBV19	TRBJ2-3	TGTGCCAGTAGTATGACAGTCCTTCCCATAAGGTCACCAAACACAGATACGCAGTATTTT	CASSMTVLPIRSPNTDTQYF
NA	NA	TRBV10-2	TRBJ1-2	TGCGCCAGCGCCGACGGGCCTAACTATGGCTACACCTTC	CASADGPNYGYTF
NA	NA	TRBV11-3	TRBJ2-1	TGTGCCAGCAGCCCCTCGCCCCTCAGGGACAATGAGCAGTTCTTC	CASSPSPLRDNEQFF
NA	NA	TRBV7-3	TRBJ2-1	TGTGCCAGCAGCTATCTCCAGTCCAATGAGCAGTTCTTC	CASSYLQSNEQFF
NA	NA	TRBV5-4	TRBJ2-2	TGTGCCAGCGGACCTGAGGGAGGCGGGGAGCTGTTTTTT	CASGPEGGGELFF
NA	NA	TRBV9	TRBJ2-7	TGTGCCAGCAGCGTAGAAGAAGGGCCCTACGAGCAGTACTTC	CASSVEEGPYEQYF
NA	NA	TRBV10-3	TRBJ2-1	TGTGCCATCAGTGAGTCTTTTAGCGTCAGGAACAATGAGCAGTTCTTC	CAISESFSVRNNEQFF
TRBD2	NA	TRBV6-4	TRBJ2-3	TGTGCCAGCAGTGACGGGGGGGACACAGATACGCAGTATTTT	CASSDGGDTDTQYF
NA	NA	TRBV19	TRBJ2-1	TGTGCCAGTAGTGGCGGAGACTACAATGAGCAGTTCTTC	CASSGGDYNEQFF
NA	NA	TRBV27	TRBJ2-7	TGTGCCAGCAGTTCCCTGAAGGGCATCGAGCAGTACTTC	CASSSLKGIEQYF
TRBD1	NA	TRBV7-9	TRBJ1-1	TGTGCCAGCAGCCCCCCGACAGGGATGGGCGCTGAAGCTTTCTTT	CASSPPTGMGAEAFF
TRBD1	NA	TRBV7-6	TRBJ1-1	TGTGCCAGCAGCCCAACCTACAGGGGTGGTGAAGCTTTCTTT	CASSPTYRGGEAFF
TRBD2	few	TRBV7-9	TRBJ2-3	TGTGCCAGCAGCCGGGAGGGCTCCACAGATACGCAGTATTTT	CASSREGSTDTQYF
NA	few	TRBV19	TRBJ1-1	TGTGCCAGTACCCCTACCGGAGTAGGGATGGGGACTGAAGCTTTCTTT	CASTPTGVGMGTEAFF
NA	once	TRBV2	TRBJ2-3	TGTGCCAGCAGTGCCCTTTTGTCCACAGATACGCAGTATTTT	CASSALLSTDTQYF
NA	NA	TRBV28	TRBJ2-5	TGTGCCAGCAGTTTCCGGGCCAGTAGAAATAGGGGCCAAGAGACCCAGTACTTC	CASSFRASRNRGQETQYF
NA	NA	TRBV6-6	TRBJ2-1	TGTGCCAGCGCTCAGCACGCGGGGAATGAGCAGTTCTTC	CASAQHAGNEQFF
NA	NA	TRBV29-1	TRBJ2-7	TGCAGCGTGGAGGACTTGGGTAACGAGCAGTACTTC	CSVEDLGNEQYF
NA	NA	TRBV7-9	TRBJ2-2	TGTGCCAGCAGCTACCGGGACACTTACACCGGGGAGCTGTTTTTT	CASSYRDTYTGELFF
NA	NA	TRBV7-2	TRBJ2-3	TGTGCCAGCAGCTTAGCCGCCCTTCCCAGCACAGATACGCAGTATTTT	CASSLAALPSTDTQYF
NA	once	TRBV29-1	TRBJ2-1	TGCAGCGTTGACGAACTAGCAAATGAGCAGTTCTTC	CSVDELANEQFF
TRBD1	few	TRBV28	TRBJ2-7	TGTGCCAGCAGTTTTGGGGGGGCGACAGGGGGCAGTATCGAGCAGTACTTC	CASSFGGATGGSIEQYF
NA	once	TRBV5-4	TRBJ1-2	TGTGCCAGCAGCTTGGCCGTGGGGGGCGATGGCTACACCTTC	CASSLAVGGDGYTF
NA	NA	TRBV10-3	TRBJ1-1	TGTGCCATCAGTGAGTCGCGAGGGAACACTGAAGCTTTCTTT	CAISESRGNTEAFF
NA	NA	TRBV6-5	TRBJ1-1	TGTGCCAGCAGGGGCAGCTTGAACACTGAAGCTTTCTTT	CASRGSLNTEAFF
TRBD1	NA	TRBV4-1	TRBJ1-2	TGCGCCAGCAGCCAAGCCGGGACAGGGGCTTACTATGGCTACACCTTC	CASSQAGTGAYYGYTF
NA	NA	TRBV7-6	TRBJ1-1	TGTGCCAGCAGCCCTTCCTCCCTGAACACTGAAGCTTTCTTT	CASSPSSLNTEAFF
NA	NA	TRBV14	TRBJ2-3	TGTGCCAGCAGCCAAGATGGAGGCCATACGCAGTATTTT	CASSQDGGHTQYF
TRBD2	NA	TRBV11-2	TRBJ2-5	TGTGCCAGCAGCTCCCCGCCTAGCGGGTATCAAGAGACCCAGTACTTC	CASSSPPSGYQETQYF
TRBD1	NA	TRBV7-8	TRBJ2-7	TGTGCCAGCAGCTTGGGCAGGGGGTACGAGCAGTACTTC	CASSLGRGYEQYF
NA	NA	TRBV27	TRBJ2-7	TGTGCCAGCAGTTTACGGCTAACCAGTAACGAGCAGTACTTC	CASSLRLTSNEQYF
TRBD1	once	TRBV2	TRBJ1-3	TGTGCCAGCAGTGAGGGGACAGGTATCTCTGGAAACACCATATATTTT	CASSEGTGISGNTIYF
NA	NA	TRBV6-1	TRBJ1-5	TGTGCCAGCAGTGAAGATGGGGGCGCGGGCTTTCAGCCCCAGCATTTT	CASSEDGGAGFQPQHF
NA	NA	TRBV6-5	TRBJ2-3	TGTGCCAGCAGCCTACTAGGACGGAGCACAGATACGCAGTATTTT	CASSLLGRSTDTQYF
NA	NA	TRBV5-6	TRBJ2-5	TGTGCCAGCAGCTTAATAGCGGCGACGTTATCTGAGACCCAGTACTTC	CASSLIAATLSETQYF
TRBD2	NA	TRBV29-1	TRBJ2-1	TGCAGCGTTGCCCACCTGTGGACTAGCGGGGGGAGCAATGAGCAGTTCTTC	CSVAHLWTSGGSNEQFF
TRBD2	NA	TRBV10-3	TRBJ2-2	TGTGCCATCCGAGCGGGGGCGAACACCGGGGAGCTGTTTTTT	CAIRAGANTGELFF
TRBD2	NA	TRBV27	TRBJ2-1	TGTGCCAGCAGCCCCTCGCGGACTAGCGGTCACAATGAGCAGTTCTTC	CASSPSRTSGHNEQFF
NA	once	TRBV4-1	TRBJ1-2	TGCGCCAGCAGCCCCGAGGCCAAGGGTTATAGTGATAACTATGGCTACACCTTC	CASSPEAKGYSDNYGYTF
NA	NA	TRBV7-6	TRBJ2-2	TGTGCCAGCAGCTTAGATAGCCGGGAGCTGTTTTTT	CASSLDSRELFF